The present TCR beta chain was sequenced within a study of blood T cells in healthy people across ages. Primers used in a second PCR of about 6 to 11 cycles were a sample-barcoded 5' primer and a J-beta primer mix. Each TCR beta cDNA got a 12-nucleotide random molecular identifier. TCRdb independently ran MiXCR on the 5' RACE reads; one entry per CDR3 protein. The table has approximately 960,000 distinct CDR3 sequences, 25% to 35% seen once; the top ten hold roughly 10%. Germline CDR1 SGHRS, CDR2 YFSETQ. The CDR3 is 17 residues long. With 4 bases clipped from V and 2 bases from J, the junction kept 9 bases outside the gene matches. This clonotype came up a few times. Its target is unknown. Study results and caveats: Donor CMV status, an unknown factor, possibly confounded changes in expanded clonotypes.

These data also featured in a second study, about T cells of mothers and their children.

The chain carries TRBV5-1 and TRBJ2-3, with TRBD2 matching 11 bases. Specimen: blood. The TCR sequence derives from a woman aged 40 to 49 in good health. The CDR3 protein is CASSGPGTSGSTDTQYF. DNA for the CDR3: TGCGCCAGCAGCGGTCCCGGGACTAGCGGATCCACAGATACGCAGTATTTT.